The T cell receptor (beta chain) described here comes from a study of tumor-infiltrating lymphocytes in primary liver carcinoma. Background on the study: Ages ranged from 30 to 69, with HCC or mixed HCC-cholangiocarcinoma.

The researchers obtained blood RNA from unsorted whole blood and also extracted germline DNA. Starting from approximately 470 ng of total RNA, TCR beta cDNA was produced with a primer in the constant region. Researchers made the TCR beta libraries by running three nested multiplex PCR rounds with slightly modified ARM-PCR. The two initial PCR rounds, 9 to 11 cycles each, used TRBV1-TRBV30 forward and C-beta reverse primers. TCRdb independently ran MiXCR on the multiplex PCR reads; one entry per CDR3 protein. The table shows about 330,000 distinct CDR3 sequences, with around three fifths occurring only once. Trimming stripped 7 bases from V and 3 bases from J, with 16 bases between. There are 14 residues in the CDR3. CDR1 SNHLY and CDR2 FYNNEI come from the germline V gene.

The rearrangement uses TRBV2 and TRBJ2-7; D possibly corresponds to TRBD1 (6 bases). Sequenced input: peripheral blood. This sequence originates from a man between 40 and 49 years old with primary liver carcinoma and hepatitis B virus infection. Here the CDR3 reads CASNQGGVVYEQYF. The CDR3 bases are TGTGCCAGCAACCAAGGGGGAGTGGTCTACGAGCAGTACTTC.